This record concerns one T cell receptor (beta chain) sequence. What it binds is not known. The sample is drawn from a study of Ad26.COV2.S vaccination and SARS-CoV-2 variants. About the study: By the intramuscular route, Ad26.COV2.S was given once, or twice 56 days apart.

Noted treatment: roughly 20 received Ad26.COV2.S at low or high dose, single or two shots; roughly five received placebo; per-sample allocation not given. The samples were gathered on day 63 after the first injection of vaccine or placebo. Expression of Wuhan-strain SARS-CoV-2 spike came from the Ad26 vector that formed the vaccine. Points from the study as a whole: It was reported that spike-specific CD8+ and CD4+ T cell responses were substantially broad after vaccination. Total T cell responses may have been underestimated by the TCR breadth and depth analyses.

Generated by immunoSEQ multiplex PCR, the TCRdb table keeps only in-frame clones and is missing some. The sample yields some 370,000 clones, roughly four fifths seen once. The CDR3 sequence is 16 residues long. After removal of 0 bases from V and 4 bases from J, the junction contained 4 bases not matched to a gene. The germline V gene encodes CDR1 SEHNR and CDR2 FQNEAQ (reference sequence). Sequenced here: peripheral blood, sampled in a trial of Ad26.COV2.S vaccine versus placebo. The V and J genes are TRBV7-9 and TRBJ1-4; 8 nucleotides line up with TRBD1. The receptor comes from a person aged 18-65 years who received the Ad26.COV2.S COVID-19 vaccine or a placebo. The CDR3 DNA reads TGTGCCAGCAGCTTAGCCCGGACAGGGCTTAATGAAAAACTGTTTTTT. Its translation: CASSLARTGLNEKLFF.